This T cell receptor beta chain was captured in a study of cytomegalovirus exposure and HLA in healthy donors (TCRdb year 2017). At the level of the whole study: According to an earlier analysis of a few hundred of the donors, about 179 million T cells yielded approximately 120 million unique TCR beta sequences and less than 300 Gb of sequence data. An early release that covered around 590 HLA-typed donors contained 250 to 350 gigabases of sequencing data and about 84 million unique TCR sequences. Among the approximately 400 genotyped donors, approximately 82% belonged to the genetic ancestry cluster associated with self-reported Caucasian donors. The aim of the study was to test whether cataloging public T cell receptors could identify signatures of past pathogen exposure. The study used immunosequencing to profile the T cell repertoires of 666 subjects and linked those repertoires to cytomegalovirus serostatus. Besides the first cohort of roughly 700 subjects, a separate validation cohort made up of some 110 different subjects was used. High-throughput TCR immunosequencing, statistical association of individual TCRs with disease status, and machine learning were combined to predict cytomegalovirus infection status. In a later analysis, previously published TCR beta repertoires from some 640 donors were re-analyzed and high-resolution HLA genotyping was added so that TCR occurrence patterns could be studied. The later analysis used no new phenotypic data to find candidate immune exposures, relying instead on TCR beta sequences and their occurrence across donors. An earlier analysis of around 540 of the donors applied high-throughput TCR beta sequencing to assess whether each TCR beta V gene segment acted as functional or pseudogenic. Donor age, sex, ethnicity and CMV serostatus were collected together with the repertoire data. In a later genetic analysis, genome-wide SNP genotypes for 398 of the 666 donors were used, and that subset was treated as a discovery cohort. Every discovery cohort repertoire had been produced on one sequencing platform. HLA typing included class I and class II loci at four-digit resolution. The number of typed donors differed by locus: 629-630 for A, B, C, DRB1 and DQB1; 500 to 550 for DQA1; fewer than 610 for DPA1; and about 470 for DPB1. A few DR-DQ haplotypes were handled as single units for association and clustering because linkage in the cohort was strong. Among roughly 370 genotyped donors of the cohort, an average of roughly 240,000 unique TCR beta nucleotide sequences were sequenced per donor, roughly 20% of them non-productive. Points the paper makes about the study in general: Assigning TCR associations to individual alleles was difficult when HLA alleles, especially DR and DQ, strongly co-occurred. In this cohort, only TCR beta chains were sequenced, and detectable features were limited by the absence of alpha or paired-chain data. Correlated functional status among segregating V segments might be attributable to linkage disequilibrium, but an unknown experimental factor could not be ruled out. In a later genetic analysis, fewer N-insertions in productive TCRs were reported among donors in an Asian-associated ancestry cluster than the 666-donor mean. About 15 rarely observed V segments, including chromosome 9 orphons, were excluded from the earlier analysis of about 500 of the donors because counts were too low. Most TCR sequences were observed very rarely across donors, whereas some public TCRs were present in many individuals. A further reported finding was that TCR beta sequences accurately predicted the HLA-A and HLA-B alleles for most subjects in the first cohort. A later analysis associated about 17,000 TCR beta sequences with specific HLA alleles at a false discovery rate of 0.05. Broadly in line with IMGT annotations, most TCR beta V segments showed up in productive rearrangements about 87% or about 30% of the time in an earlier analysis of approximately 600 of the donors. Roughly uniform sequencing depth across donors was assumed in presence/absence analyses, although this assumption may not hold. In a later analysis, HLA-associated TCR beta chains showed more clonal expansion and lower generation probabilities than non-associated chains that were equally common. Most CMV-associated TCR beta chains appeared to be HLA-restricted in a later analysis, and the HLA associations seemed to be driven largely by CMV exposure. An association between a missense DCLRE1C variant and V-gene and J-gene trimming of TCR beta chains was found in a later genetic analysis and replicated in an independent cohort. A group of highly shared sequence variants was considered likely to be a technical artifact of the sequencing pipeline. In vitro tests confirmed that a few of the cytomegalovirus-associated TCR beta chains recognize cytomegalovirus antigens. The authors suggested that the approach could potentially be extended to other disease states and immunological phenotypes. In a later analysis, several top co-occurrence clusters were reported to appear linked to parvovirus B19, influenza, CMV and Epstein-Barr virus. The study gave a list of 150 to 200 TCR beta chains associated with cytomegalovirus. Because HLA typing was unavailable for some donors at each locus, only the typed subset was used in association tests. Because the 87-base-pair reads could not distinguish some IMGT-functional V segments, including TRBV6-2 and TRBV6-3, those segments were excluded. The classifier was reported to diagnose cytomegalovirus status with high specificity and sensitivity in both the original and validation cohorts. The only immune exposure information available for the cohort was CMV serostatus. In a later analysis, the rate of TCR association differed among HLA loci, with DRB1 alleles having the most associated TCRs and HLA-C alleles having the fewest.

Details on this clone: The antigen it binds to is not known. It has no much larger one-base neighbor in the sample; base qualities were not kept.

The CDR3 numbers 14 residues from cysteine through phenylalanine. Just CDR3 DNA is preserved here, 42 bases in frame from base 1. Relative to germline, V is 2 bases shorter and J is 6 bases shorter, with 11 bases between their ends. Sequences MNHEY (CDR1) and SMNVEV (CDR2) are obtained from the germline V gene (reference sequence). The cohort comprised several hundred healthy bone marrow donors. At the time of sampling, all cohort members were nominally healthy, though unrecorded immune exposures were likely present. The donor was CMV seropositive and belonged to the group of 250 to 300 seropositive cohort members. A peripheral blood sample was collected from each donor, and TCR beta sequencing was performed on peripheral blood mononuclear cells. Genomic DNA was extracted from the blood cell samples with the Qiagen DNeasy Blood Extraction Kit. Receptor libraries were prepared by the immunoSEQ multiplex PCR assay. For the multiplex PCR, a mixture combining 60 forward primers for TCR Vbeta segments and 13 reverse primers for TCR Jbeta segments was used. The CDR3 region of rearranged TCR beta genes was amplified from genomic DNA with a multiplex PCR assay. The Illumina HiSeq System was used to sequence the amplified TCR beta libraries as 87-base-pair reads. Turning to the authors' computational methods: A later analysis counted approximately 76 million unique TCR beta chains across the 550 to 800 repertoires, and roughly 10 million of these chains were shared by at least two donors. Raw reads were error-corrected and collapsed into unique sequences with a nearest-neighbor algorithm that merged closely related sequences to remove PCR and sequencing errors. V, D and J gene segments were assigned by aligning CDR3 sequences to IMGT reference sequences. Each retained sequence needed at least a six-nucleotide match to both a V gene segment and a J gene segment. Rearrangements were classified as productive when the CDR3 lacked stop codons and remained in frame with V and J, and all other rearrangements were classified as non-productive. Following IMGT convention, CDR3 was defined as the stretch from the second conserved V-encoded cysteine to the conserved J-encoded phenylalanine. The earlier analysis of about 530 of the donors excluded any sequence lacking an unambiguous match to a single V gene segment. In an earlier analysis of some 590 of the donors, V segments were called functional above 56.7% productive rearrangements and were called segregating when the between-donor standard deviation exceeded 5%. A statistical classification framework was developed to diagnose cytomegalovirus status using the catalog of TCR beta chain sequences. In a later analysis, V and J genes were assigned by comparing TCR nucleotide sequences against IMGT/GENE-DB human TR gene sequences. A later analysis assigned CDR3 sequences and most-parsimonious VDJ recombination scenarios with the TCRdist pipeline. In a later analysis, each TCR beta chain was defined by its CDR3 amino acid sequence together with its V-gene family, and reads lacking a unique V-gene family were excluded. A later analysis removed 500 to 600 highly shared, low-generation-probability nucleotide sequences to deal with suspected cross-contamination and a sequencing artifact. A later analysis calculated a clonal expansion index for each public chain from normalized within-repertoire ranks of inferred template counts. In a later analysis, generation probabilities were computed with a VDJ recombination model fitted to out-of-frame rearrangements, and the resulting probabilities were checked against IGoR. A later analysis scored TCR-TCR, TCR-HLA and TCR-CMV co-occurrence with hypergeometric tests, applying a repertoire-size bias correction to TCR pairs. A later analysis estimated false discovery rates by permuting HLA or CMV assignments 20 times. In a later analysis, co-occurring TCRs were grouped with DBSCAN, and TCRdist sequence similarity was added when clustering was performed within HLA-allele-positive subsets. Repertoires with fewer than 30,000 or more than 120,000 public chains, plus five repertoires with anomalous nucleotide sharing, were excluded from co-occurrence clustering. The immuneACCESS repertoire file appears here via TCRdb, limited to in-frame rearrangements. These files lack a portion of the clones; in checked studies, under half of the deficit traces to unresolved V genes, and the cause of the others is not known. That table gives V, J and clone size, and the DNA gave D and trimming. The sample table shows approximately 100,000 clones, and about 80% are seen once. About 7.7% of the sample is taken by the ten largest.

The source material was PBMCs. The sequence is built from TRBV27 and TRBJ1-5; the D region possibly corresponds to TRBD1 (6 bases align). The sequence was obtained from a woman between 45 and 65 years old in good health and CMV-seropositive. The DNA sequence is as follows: TGTGCCAGCAGTTTACGGGGGGGCGTTCAGCCCCAGCATTTT. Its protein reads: CASSLRGGVQPQHF.